What follows are 27 T cell receptor beta chains derived from one specimen sequenced in a study of blood T cell repertoires in COVID-19. Using immunoSEQ multiplex PCR, the repertoire was profiled, and TCRdb retains in-frame clones only, with some absent. The sample contains around 140,000 clones, 87% of which appear only once. Sequencing was performed on PBMCs or T cells enriched from blood (not recorded which). Receptor source: a man in his 60s who had recovered from COVID-19.

The CDR3 sequence: CASNGEEGTEAFF. The CDR3 region has the DNA TGTGCCAGCAACGGGGAAGAAGGCACTGAAGCTTTCTTT. The chain uses TRBV2 and TRBJ1-1; D gene uncertain. Germline CDR1 reads SNHLY; CDR2 reads FYNNEI. V gave up 7 bases and J gave up 4 bases, with 13 bases separating them. The CDR3 is 13 residues long.

V gene TRBV19 combines with J gene TRBJ2-1; 9 nucleotides align to TRBD1. There are 18 residues in the CDR3. Germline V gives CDR1 LNHDA, CDR2 SQIVND (reference sequence). The J segment lost 1 base and the V segment lost 2 bases, leaving 9 bases of the junction unmatched. CDR3 region: CASSILRPGQGSYNEQFF. As DNA, the CDR3 is TGTGCCAGTAGTATACTAAGACCGGGACAGGGATCCTACAATGAGCAGTTCTTC.

The chain joins TRBV7-6 to TRBJ2-3; 8 nucleotides agree with TRBD1. Germline assignment: CDR1 SGHVS and CDR2 FNYEAQ. V was pared by 5 bases and J by 0 bases, with 7 bases of the junction left unmatched. The CDR3 runs to 16 residues. For the CDR3, the DNA is TGTGCCAGCAGCCCAGGACAGGGACCTAGCACAGATACGCAGTATTTT. It specifies CASSPGQGPSTDTQYF.

This chain links TRBV30 with TRBJ2-1; TRBD2 aligns across 10 bases. The CDR3 sequence is 13 residues long. CDR1 GTSNPN and CDR2 SVGIG come from the germline V gene (reference sequence). V trimming: 5 bases; J trimming: 8 bases; junction bases outside the gene matches: 6. The CDR3 region has the DNA TGTGCCTGGGAGCGGGAGGGCCAGGATGAGCAGTTCTTC. This sequence encodes CAWEREGQDEQFF.

The chain combines TRBV18 with TRBJ2-1; tentative D call: TRBD2 (5 bases). The CDR3 extends over 15 amino acids. Germline V gene sequence: CDR1 KGHSH, CDR2 LQKENI. With 3 bases removed from V and 6 bases from J, the gap between germline ends came to 15 bases. Here the CDR3 reads CASSPKREVFNEQFF. CDR3 DNA: TGTGCCAGCTCACCTAAACGGGAAGTTTTCAATGAGCAGTTCTTC.

CDR3 region: CASSVGAGRNYGYTF. As DNA, the CDR3 is TGTGCCAGCAGCGTGGGGGCAGGCCGTAACTATGGCTACACCTTC. The chain links TRBV7-8 to TRBJ1-2, with D possibly matching TRBD1 (6 bases). Per the germline V gene, CDR1 is SGHVS and CDR2 is FQNEAQ. Trimming left V 5 bases short and J 1 base short, with 14 bases between. The CDR3 spans 15 residues.

This rearrangement joins TRBV21-1 to TRBJ2-7; the tabulated D call, TRBD2, remains unverified against the DNA. TRBV21-1 is noted as a pseudogene. CDR3 length equals 13 residues. The CDR3 spells CASSKLNGYEQYF. The CDR3 region has the DNA TGTGCCAGCAGCAAGCTAAACGGCTACGAGCAGTACTTC.

The CDR3: CASRTTPPDRSSYEQYF. The CDR3 DNA sequence: TGTGCCAGCAGAACTACCCCTCCAGACCGGAGCTCCTACGAGCAGTACTTC. The chain employs TRBV27 and TRBJ2-7; unclear D gene. The CDR3 has 17 residues. In germline, CDR1 is MNHEY, CDR2 SMNVEV (reference sequence). V was cut by 6 bases and J by 0 bases, with 21 bases left in between.

The genes are TRBV18 and TRBJ2-7; TRBD1 matches 10 bases. This CDR3 is 15 amino acids long. The junction had 3 bases not matched to a gene; V was cut back by 4 bases and J by 0 bases. Looked up from germline, CDR1 is KGHSH and CDR2 is LQKENI. The CDR3 DNA sequence: TGTGCCAGCTCACTGGGACAGGGGTACTCCTACGAGCAGTACTTC. Translating it yields CASSLGQGYSYEQYF.

This rearrangement joins TRBV4-1 to TRBJ2-5, with 12 nucleotides matching TRBD2. This CDR3 has 16 residues. The ends lost 5 bases at V and 1 base at J; junction bases unmatched: 5. Germline V gene lookup returns CDR1 MGHRA and CDR2 YSYEKL. CDR3 nucleotides: TGCGCCAGCAGCGGGTGGACTAGCGGGGTCCAAGAGACCCAGTACTTC. Translating it yields CASSGWTSGVQETQYF.

This chain links TRBV11-2 with TRBJ1-6, with D possibly TRBD1 on 5 matching bases. The ends were cut back, 0 bases at V and 10 bases at J, with 10 bases in the middle. The CDR3 loop spans 14 amino acids. The germline V gene encodes CDR1 SGHAT and CDR2 FQNNGV. The CDR3 region is CASSLDGRESPLHF. In DNA, the CDR3 is TGTGCCAGCAGCTTAGACGGCAGGGAATCACCCCTCCACTTT.

The chain joins TRBV6-5 to TRBJ2-1; D is perhaps TRBD2 (6 bases). The CDR3 is 15 amino acids. Trimming removed 6 bases from V and 5 bases from J, with 17 bases in between. Germline assignment: CDR1 MNHEY and CDR2 SVGAGI. For the CDR3, the DNA is TGTGCCAGCAGCGACACGCGGGGAAACGACAATGAGCAGTTCTTC. The encoded protein is CASSDTRGNDNEQFF.

V usage is TRBV27 and J usage is TRBJ2-7; maybe TRBD1 (5 bases). Germline CDR1 MNHEY, CDR2 SMNVEV (reference sequence). V was trimmed by 5 bases and J by 1 base, leaving 15 bases between them. The CDR3 has 15 amino acids. The CDR3 nucleotides read TGTGCCAGCAGTACCCAAGGGGAAATTTCCTACGAGCAGTACTTC. It specifies CASSTQGEISYEQYF.

V and J are TRBV20-1 and TRBJ2-7; D remains unclear. Trimming took off 7 bases at V and 3 bases at J, with 10 bases between the two ends. CDR1 DFQATT and CDR2 SNEGSKA come from the germline V gene (reference sequence). CDR3 size: 11 residues. The CDR3 sequence is CSGLSLYEQYF. The CDR3 DNA follows: TGCAGTGGACTTTCTCTCTACGAGCAGTACTTC.

Here the CDR3 DNA reads TGTGCCAGCAGTGAACAGGGGGCCGTCCAGCCCCAGCATTTT. The encoded protein is CASSEQGAVQPQHF. The rearrangement joins TRBV2 to TRBJ1-5, with TRBD1 matching 8 bases. Trimming at V came to 2 bases and at J to 7 bases, leaving 4 bases not matched to a gene. This CDR3 comprises 14 residues. In germline, CDR1 is SNHLY, CDR2 FYNNEI.

The rearrangement joins TRBV28 to TRBJ1-5; tentatively, D is TRBD1 (6 bases). V was shortened by 8 bases and J by 3 bases, with 14 bases between the two germline ends. This CDR3 region has 14 residues. The germline gives CDR1 MDHEN, CDR2 SYDVKM. CDR3 coding DNA: TGTGCCAGCGGGGCCTCGGGACACAATCAGCCCCAGCATTTT. Its protein product is CASGASGHNQPQHF.

The chain recombines TRBV18 with TRBJ2-3; 9 bases fit TRBD1. Germline V gene data show CDR1 as KGHSH and CDR2 as LQKENI. There are 15 residues in the CDR3. V trimming: 6 bases; J trimming: 6 bases; junction bases outside the gene matches: 10. In DNA, the CDR3 is TGTGCCAGCTCTCTCGGGACAGGGTCCGCCGATACGCAGTATTTT. As protein: CASSLGTGSADTQYF.

The chain links TRBV28 to TRBJ1-4; weak D call: TRBD1 (6 bases). Looked up from germline, CDR1 is MDHEN and CDR2 is SYDVKM. There are 15 residues in the CDR3. The germline V and J ends were trimmed by 6 bases and 2 bases, with 13 bases remaining between them. In nucleotides, the CDR3 is TGTGCCAGCAGCGAAACAGGGAGTACTAATGAAAAACTGTTTTTT. This codes for CASSETGSTNEKLFF. Based on the CDR3 plus reference TRBV28 and TRBJ1-4, the full variable domain is DVKVTQSSRYLVKRTGEKVFLECVQDMDHENMFWYRQDPGLGLRLIYFSYDVKMKEKGDIPEGYSVSREKKERFSLILESASTNQTSMYLCASSETGSTNEKLFFGSGTQLSVL.

V usage is TRBV18 and J usage is TRBJ1-1, with 7 bases aligning to TRBD1. Germline trimming cut 8 bases from V and 1 base from J; bases unmatched to any gene: 4. The CDR3 runs to 13 residues. Germline V gene data show CDR1 as KGHSH and CDR2 as LQKENI. DNA of the CDR3: TGTGCCAGCGCCCGGGACAGGAACACTGAAGCTTTCTTT. Residues: CASARDRNTEAFF.

J is TRBJ2-3 and V is TRBV21-1; TRBD1 is the table's D call and was not checked against the DNA. TRBV21-1 is given as a pseudogene. The CDR3 runs 14 residues. In DNA form, the CDR3 reads TGTGCCAGCAGCAGGGCAGCCAGCACAGATACGCAGTATTTT. Its protein product is CASSRAASTDTQYF.

The V call is TRBV20-1, the J call TRBJ1-6; possibly TRBD1 for D (6 bases). This CDR3 has 15 amino acids. V lost 3 bases, J lost 5 bases, and 14 bases lay in between. The V gene's germline CDR1 is DFQATT and CDR2 SNEGSKA (reference sequence). CDR3 protein: CSASTPTGNNSPLHF. For the CDR3, the DNA is TGCAGTGCTAGTACTCCCACAGGGAATAATTCACCCCTCCACTTT.

This clone has a handful of counts. The DNA for the CDR3 is TGTGCCAGCAGACTCGACAGCAATGAGCAGTTCTTC. Protein product: CASRLDSNEQFF. The chain employs TRBV5-4 and TRBJ2-1; D may be TRBD1 (5 bases). CDR1 is SGHNT, CDR2 YYREEE, per germline (reference sequence). V lost 5 bases and J 6 bases, leaving 9 bases between the germline ends. The CDR3 covers 12 residues. The whole variable domain, filled in from reference TRBV5-4 and TRBJ2-1, reads ETGVTQSPTHLIKTRGQQVTLRCSSQSGHNTVSWYQQALGQGPQFIFQYYREEENGRGNFPPRFSGLQFPNYSSELNVNALELDDSALYLCASRLDSNEQFFGPGTRLTVL.

This chain uses TRBV7-9 with TRBJ2-5; possibly TRBD2 for D (5 bases). Trimming removed 5 bases from V and 0 bases from J, with 10 bases in between. CDR1 SEHNR and CDR2 FQNEAQ come from the germline V gene (reference sequence). The CDR3 is made up of 14 amino acids. The CDR3 spells CASSPRGYQETQYF. DNA of the CDR3: TGTGCCAGCAGCCCGAGAGGGTACCAAGAGACCCAGTACTTC. Full variable domain (outside the CDR3, taken from reference TRBV7-9 and TRBJ2-5): DTGVSQNPRHKITKRGQNVTFRCDPISEHNRLYWYRQTLGQGPEFLTYFQNEAQLEKSRLLSDRFSAERPKGSFSTLEIQRTEQGDSAMYLCASSPRGYQETQYFGPGTRLLVL.

The chain uses TRBV15 and TRBJ2-2; D gene uncertain. The CDR3 consists of 16 residues. V gave up 0 bases and J gave up 1 base, with 9 bases separating them. Germline CDR1 LNHNV, CDR2 YYDKDF (reference sequence). CDR3 DNA: TGTGCCACCAGCAGAGATCTTTGGCAGAACACCGGGGAGCTGTTTTTT. Protein: CATSRDLWQNTGELFF. The full variable domain, rest sourced from reference TRBV15 and TRBJ2-2, is DAMVIQNPRYQVTQFGKPVTLSCSQTLNHNVMYWYQQKSSQAPKLLFHYYDKDFNNEADTPDNFQSRRPNTSFCFLDIRSPGLGDTAMYLCATSRDLWQNTGELFFGEGSRLTVL.

This chain uses TRBV10-2 with TRBJ1-6, with TRBD1 matching 12 bases. The length of the CDR3 is 21 residues. Germline V gene sequence: CDR1 WSHSY, CDR2 SAAADI. The V and J ends lost 9 bases and 10 bases, in that order; junction bases with no gene match: 28. CDR3 sequence reads: CASSRPGQGAWVRANRSPLHF. The CDR3 DNA reads as TGCGCCAGTTCCCGACCGGGACAGGGGGCCTGGGTTCGAGCGAACAGGTCACCCCTCCACTTT.

The CDR3 DNA follows: TGTGCCAGCAGAGTCGGGACAGGACGGGGCTACACCTTC. This codes for CASRVGTGRGYTF. The chain is built from TRBV12-3 or TRBV12-4 and TRBJ1-2; TRBD1 matches at 8 bases. The CDR3 consists of 13 residues. Germline trimming cut 6 bases from V and 8 bases from J; bases unmatched to any gene: 8.

The chain carries TRBV28 and TRBJ2-5, with a weak D call TRBD1 (6 bases). The CDR3 runs to 13 residues. Per the germline V gene, CDR1 is MDHEN and CDR2 is SYDVKM. V dropped 2 bases and J dropped 4 bases, with 8 bases sitting between them. Here the CDR3 reads CASSLTGIETQYF. The CDR3 bases are TGTGCCAGCAGTTTAACAGGGATAGAGACCCAGTACTTC.